A single sample gave rise to the 9 T cell receptor beta chains below, sequenced in a study of PD-1 blockade in classical Hodgkin lymphoma. TCRdb's table, derived via immunoSEQ multiplex PCR, lists solely in-frame clones and lacks some. Of approximately 21,000 clones listed, roughly 85% were seen once; the top ten hold about an eighth. Described time point: cycle 4 day 1 (C4D1), after six to seven weeks of nivolumab. Brentuximab vedotin exposure varied, and every patient relapsed after autologous stem cell transplantation. Specimen: peripheral blood mononuclear cells (PBMCs), collected before the fourth cycle of nivolumab. The receptors originated from a human donor with classical Hodgkin lymphoma.

This chain joins TRBV16 and TRBJ1-5, with D possibly matching TRBD1 (6 bases). The germline V and J ends were trimmed by 3 bases and 2 bases, with 14 bases remaining between them. The CDR3 extends over 16 amino acids. Germline V gene lookup returns CDR1 KGHSY and CDR2 FQNENV. CDR3 protein: CASSHSTGMGNQPQHF. The CDR3 region has the DNA TGTGCCAGCAGCCATTCGACAGGAATGGGCAATCAGCCCCAGCATTTT.

The chain carries TRBV4-3 and TRBJ1-2; 7 nucleotides agree with TRBD1. Germline V gene data show CDR1 as LGHNA and CDR2 as YSLEER. The length of the CDR3 is 16 residues. Trimming at V came to 1 base and at J to 4 bases, leaving 9 bases not matched to a gene. Written as DNA, the CDR3 is TGCGCCAGCAGCCAAGGACAGGGCATTGGATCCTATGGCTACACCTTC. This translates into CASSQGQGIGSYGYTF.

The V gene is TRBV6-5, the J gene TRBJ2-5; 8 nucleotides align to TRBD1. Germline CDR1 and CDR2: MNHEY and SVGAGI. The CDR3 is made up of 15 amino acids. The J segment lost 5 bases and the V segment lost 5 bases, leaving 10 bases of the junction unmatched. CDR3 in amino acids: CASSPRTGSWETQYF. The DNA of the CDR3 is TGTGCCAGCAGTCCCCGGACAGGGTCTTGGGAGACCCAGTACTTC.

This rearrangement joins TRBV4-1 to TRBJ2-7, with unresolved D. Germline CDR1 is MGHRA and CDR2 is YSYEKL. V shed 0 bases and J shed 7 bases, with 4 bases lying between them. This CDR3 is 11 amino acids long. CDR3: CASSQDREQYF. The CDR3 DNA reads TGCGCCAGCAGCCAAGATAGGGAGCAGTACTTC.

This clone was counted between two and nine times. The genes are TRBV29-1 and TRBJ2-5, with 9 bases fitting TRBD1. The J segment lost 4 bases and the V segment lost 3 bases, leaving 15 bases of the junction unmatched. Germline V gene data show CDR1 as SQVTM and CDR2 as ANQGSEA. The CDR3 contains 17 residues. This CDR3 is CSVEGMFSGTGRETQYF. The CDR3 DNA is TGCAGCGTTGAGGGGATGTTTTCCGGGACAGGGCGAGAGACCCAGTACTTC.

The V and J genes are TRBV6-5 and TRBJ1-5; D unresolved. Germline CDR1 MNHEY, CDR2 SVGAGI. The length of the CDR3 is 15 residues. Trimming cost V 6 bases and J 4 bases, with 16 bases left between them. The CDR3 DNA is TGTGCCAGCAGACCACCGAAAAACCGAAATCAGCCCCAGCATTTT. Protein product: CASRPPKNRNQPQHF.

The chain uses TRBV19 and TRBJ2-2; 13 bases fit TRBD2. Per the germline V gene, CDR1 is LNHDA and CDR2 is SQIVND (reference sequence). V was pared by 5 bases and J by 3 bases, with 6 bases of the junction left unmatched. CDR3 length equals 17 residues. CDR3 nucleotides: TGTGCCAGTAGTCGGACTAGCGGGAGTGCAGACACCGGGGAGCTGTTTTTT. It is translated as CASSRTSGSADTGELFF.

V is TRBV6-1 and J is TRBJ1-3; 7 nucleotides align to TRBD1. The CDR3 totals 14 residues. The V gene's germline CDR1 is MNHNS and CDR2 SASEGT. V lost 3 bases, J lost 4 bases, and 3 bases stayed unmatched. CDR3 in amino acids: CASSEPGQGNTIYF. CDR3 coding DNA: TGTGCCAGCAGTGAGCCGGGACAGGGAAACACCATATATTTT.

This rearrangement joins TRBV27 to TRBJ2-7; the D gene is possibly TRBD2 (5 bases). V lost 2 bases and J 3 bases, leaving 14 bases between the germline ends. This CDR3 region has 15 residues. CDR1 is MNHEY, CDR2 SMNVEV, per germline (reference sequence). CDR3 in DNA: TGTGCCAGCAGTTTAGAGGGCGACGGTAGCTACGAGCAGTACTTC. It yields the protein CASSLEGDGSYEQYF.